Below are 14 T cell receptor beta chains sequenced from a single sample in a study of cytomegalovirus exposure and HLA in healthy donors. The PCR had 60 Vbeta and 13 Jbeta primers. Method: immunoSEQ multiplex PCR; TCRdb's copy keeps in-frame clones and lacks some. The data contain roughly 150,000 clones, roughly 65% of them seen just once; the ten biggest clones take up 1.5% to 2%. Sequencing was performed on PBMCs. These receptors were collected from a woman aged 25 to 45 in good health and CMV-seronegative.

This clone has ten or more counts. This chain links TRBV2 with TRBJ2-5, with a possible D match to TRBD1 (5 bases). Between the trimmed V and J ends, which lost 5 bases and 4 bases, there was a span of 11 bases. This CDR3 contains 13 residues. Germline V gene lookup returns CDR1 SNHLY and CDR2 FYNNEI. The CDR3 loop is CASSKRQIETQYF. The DNA of the CDR3 is TGTGCCAGCAGTAAGAGACAGATAGAGACCCAGTACTTC.

This sequence joins TRBV19 and TRBJ2-3; D perhaps matches TRBD1 (5 bases). The CDR3 loop spans 13 amino acids. Trimming shortened V by 8 bases and J by 1 base, and 10 bases separated the two germline ends. Germline CDR1 reads LNHDA; CDR2 reads SQIVND (reference sequence). For the CDR3, the DNA is TGTGCCAGTGGGGAAGGGGGCACAGATACGCAGTATTTT. Translating gives CASGEGGTDTQYF.

This chain links TRBV25-1 with TRBJ2-3; 9 nucleotides agree with TRBD1. The CDR3 loop spans 14 amino acids. The V gene's germline CDR1 is MGHDK and CDR2 SYGVNS. The trim removed 6 bases at V and 1 base at J, leaving 2 bases unmatched. The CDR3 region is CASRWTGGTDTQYF. Written as DNA, the CDR3 is TGTGCCAGCAGGTGGACAGGGGGCACAGATACGCAGTATTTT.

The V call is TRBV5-1, the J call TRBJ2-5; 8 bases align to TRBD2. CDR1 SGHRS and CDR2 YFSETQ come from the germline V gene. The junction had 4 bases not matched to a gene; V was cut back by 4 bases and J by 5 bases. The CDR3 spans 13 residues. CDR3 residues: CASSRRTSETQYF. The CDR3 coding sequence is TGCGCCAGCAGCCGCCGGACTAGCGAGACCCAGTACTTC.

The chain employs TRBV4-1 and TRBJ1-1, with D possibly TRBD1 on 6 matching bases. CDR3 length: 15 residues. Germline V gives CDR1 MGHRA, CDR2 YSYEKL. V shed 2 bases and J shed 5 bases, with 15 bases lying between them. In DNA form, the CDR3 reads TGCGCCAGCAGCCAATCCGAACGACAGGAGACTGAAGCTTTCTTT. It specifies CASSQSERQETEAFF.

This chain uses TRBV10-3 with TRBJ2-5; TRBD2 agrees at 15 bases. With V trimmed by 7 bases and J by 1 base, 7 bases remained unmatched. The CDR3 has 17 amino acids. Germline loops: CDR1 ENHRY, CDR2 SYGVKD. The CDR3 sequence: CAITGGLAGGIQETQYF. The DNA of the CDR3 is TGTGCCATCACCGGGGGACTAGCGGGGGGCATCCAAGAGACCCAGTACTTC.

V is TRBV29-1 and J is TRBJ2-5, with 7 bases identical to TRBD2. The V gene end was trimmed by 1 base and the J gene end by 5 bases; junction bases not matched to a gene: 1. Germline V CDR1 and CDR2: SQVTM, ANQGSEA. The CDR3 runs 12 residues. CDR3 sequence reads: CSVEVRGETQYF. The CDR3 nucleotides read TGCAGCGTTGAAGTGCGGGGGGAGACCCAGTACTTC.

In regard to this clone: Other DNA variants within this sample encode the same CDR3. The chain carries TRBV30 and TRBJ2-5; D gene ambiguous. The germline V gene has CDR1 GTSNPN and CDR2 SVGIG (reference sequence). Trimming removed 3 bases at V and 4 bases at J, with 6 bases between. This CDR3 is 11 amino acids long. In DNA form, the CDR3 reads TGTGCCTGGAGCACCGGAGAGACCCAGTACTTC. Its translation is CAWSTGETQYF. The full variable domain, its missing parts supplied by reference TRBV30 and TRBJ2-5, is SQTIHQWPATLVQPVGSPLSLECTVEGTSNPNLYWYRQAAGRGLQLLFYSVGIGQISSEVPQNLSASRPQDRQFILSSKKLLLSDSGFYLCAWSTGETQYFGPGTRLLVL.

The chain links TRBV18 to TRBJ2-5, with TRBD1 matching over 9 bases. Germline CDR1 reads KGHSH; CDR2 reads LQKENI. CDR3 length: 14 amino acids. Trimming at V came to 6 bases and at J to 5 bases, leaving 7 bases not matched to a gene. CDR3: CASSLGQGDETQYF. CDR3 coding DNA: TGTGCCAGCTCGTTGGGACAGGGTGACGAGACCCAGTACTTC.

This clone was observed a single time. V usage is TRBV20-1 and J usage is TRBJ2-5; D is uncertain. V was clipped by 6 bases and J by 7 bases, with 9 bases between them. The germline V gene encodes CDR1 DFQATT and CDR2 SNEGSKA (reference sequence). CDR3 length: 10 amino acids. This CDR3 is CSARRGTQYF. CDR3 coding DNA: TGCAGTGCCCGACGAGGGACCCAGTACTTC.

This clone was detected once. The chain recombines TRBV5-4 with TRBJ2-7, with D possibly matching TRBD2 (6 bases). Trimming left V 8 bases short and J 3 bases short, with 18 bases between. Germline V gives CDR1 SGHNT, CDR2 YYREEE (reference sequence). This CDR3 is built from 14 residues. The CDR3 DNA follows: TGTGCCAGTAGTGGAGGGGTTAGGGACTACGAGCAGTACTTC. This codes for CASSGGVRDYEQYF.

The V gene is TRBV6-1, the J gene TRBJ2-2, with TRBD1 identical over 9 bases. The length of the CDR3 is 15 residues. V gave up 6 bases and J gave up 7 bases; unmatched junction bases: 9. CDR1 and CDR2 from the germline V gene are MNHNS and SASEGT. DNA for the CDR3: TGTGCCAGCAGCATAACCGGGACAGGGATCGGGGAGCTGTTTTTT. Encoded protein: CASSITGTGIGELFF.

This chain joins TRBV5-6 and TRBJ2-7; perhaps TRBD2 as D (5 bases). The V and J ends lost 4 bases and 1 base respectively, with 12 bases between them. Per germline, CDR1 SGHDT and CDR2 YYEEEE. The CDR3 is 14 amino acids. This chain's CDR3 is CASSPGGRSYEQYV. Written as DNA, the CDR3 is TGTGCCAGCAGCCCAGGAGGCAGATCCTACGAGCAGTACGTC.

This rearrangement joins TRBV6-5 to TRBJ1-6; TRBD1 is a possible D gene (5 bases). Germline V lookup: CDR1 MNHEY, CDR2 SVGAGI. Trimming left V 5 bases short and J 5 bases short, with 7 bases between. This CDR3 has 13 residues. CDR3 loop: CASSTGNNSPLHF. The CDR3 DNA reads as TGTGCCAGCAGTACAGGAAATAATTCACCCCTCCACTTT.